This TCR beta chain was sequenced in a study of T cells in Graves' hyperthyroidism and ophthalmopathy. The CDR3 extends over 12 amino acids. Trimming pared 5 bases from V and 9 bases from J, leaving 17 bases between. Per the germline V gene, CDR1 is DFQATT and CDR2 is SNEGSKA (reference sequence). Fresh peripheral blood, roughly 10 ml of it, supplied the PBMCs. TCR beta CDR3 sequences were amplified from RNA transcripts. First-round RT-PCR targeting the TCR CDR3 was performed with the HTBI primer set. TCRdb redid the calling of the multiplex PCR reads with MiXCR, one entry per CDR3 protein. The sample carries some 740,000 distinct CDR3 sequences, 12% to 15% recorded once. Notes on this clonotype: A much larger clone lies one base from this, so it may be a read error.

This receptor was obtained from a young woman with Graves' hyperthyroidism. The V and J genes are TRBV20-1 and TRBJ2-7; a weak D match, TRBD2 (5 bases). Sequenced input: blood. CDR3 nucleotides: TGCAGTGCTCAGAGGGCCCCGCAAGGGCAGTACTTC. Translation gives CSAQRAPQGQYF.